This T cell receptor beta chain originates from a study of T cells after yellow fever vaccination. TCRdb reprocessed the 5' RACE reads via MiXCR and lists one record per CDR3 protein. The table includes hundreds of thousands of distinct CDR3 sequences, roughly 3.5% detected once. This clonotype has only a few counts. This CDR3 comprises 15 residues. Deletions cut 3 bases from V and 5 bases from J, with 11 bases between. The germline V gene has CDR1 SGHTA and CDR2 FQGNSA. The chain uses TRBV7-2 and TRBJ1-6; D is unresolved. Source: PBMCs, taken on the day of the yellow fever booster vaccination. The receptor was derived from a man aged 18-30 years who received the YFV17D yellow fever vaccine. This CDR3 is CASSFSRINNSPLHF. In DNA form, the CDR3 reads TGTGCCAGCAGCTTCTCCCGCATAAATAATTCACCCCTCCACTTT. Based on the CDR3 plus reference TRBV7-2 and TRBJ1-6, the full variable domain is GAGVSQSPSNKVTEKGKDVELRCDPISGHTALYWYRQSLGQGLEFLIYFQGNSAPDKSGLPSDRFSAERTGGSVSTLTIQRTQQEDSAVYLCASSFSRINNSPLHFGNGTRLTVT.